The sequence of this TCR beta chain was determined in a study of graft-versus-host responses after intestinal transplantation. Study context: Multivisceral, liver-intestinal, or isolated intestinal grafts went to recipients. Tacrolimus plus steroids were given to all recipients for around three years, preceded by anti-thymocyte globulin induction.

Study results and limitations: The marrow of recipients harbored GvH clones, and ileum or blood showed some of them first.

Comments on this clone: Its specificity is not known.

From the graft tissue, intraepithelial and lamina propria lymphocytes were released through processing. Clones were sequenced by immunoSEQ multiplex PCR, and TCRdb holds only the in-frame ones, with some missing. Of about 63,000 clones in the sample, 75% to 90% are singletons; the top ten hold over 1.5%. Germline loops: CDR1 MNHEY, CDR2 SVGAGI. The CDR3 consists of 14 residues. V lost 7 bases and J 8 bases, leaving 18 bases between the germline ends. Sequenced here: ileum tissue, sampled 350 to 400 days after transplant. V is TRBV6-5 and J is TRBJ2-1; a possible D gene is TRBD2 (5 bases). The sequence derives from a human patient who received an intestinal transplant, so some T cells may come from the graft donor. CDR3 nucleotide sequence: TGTGCCAGCACCACCCCGTCGGAGGCGGATGAGCAGTTCTTC. It is translated as CASTTPSEADEQFF.